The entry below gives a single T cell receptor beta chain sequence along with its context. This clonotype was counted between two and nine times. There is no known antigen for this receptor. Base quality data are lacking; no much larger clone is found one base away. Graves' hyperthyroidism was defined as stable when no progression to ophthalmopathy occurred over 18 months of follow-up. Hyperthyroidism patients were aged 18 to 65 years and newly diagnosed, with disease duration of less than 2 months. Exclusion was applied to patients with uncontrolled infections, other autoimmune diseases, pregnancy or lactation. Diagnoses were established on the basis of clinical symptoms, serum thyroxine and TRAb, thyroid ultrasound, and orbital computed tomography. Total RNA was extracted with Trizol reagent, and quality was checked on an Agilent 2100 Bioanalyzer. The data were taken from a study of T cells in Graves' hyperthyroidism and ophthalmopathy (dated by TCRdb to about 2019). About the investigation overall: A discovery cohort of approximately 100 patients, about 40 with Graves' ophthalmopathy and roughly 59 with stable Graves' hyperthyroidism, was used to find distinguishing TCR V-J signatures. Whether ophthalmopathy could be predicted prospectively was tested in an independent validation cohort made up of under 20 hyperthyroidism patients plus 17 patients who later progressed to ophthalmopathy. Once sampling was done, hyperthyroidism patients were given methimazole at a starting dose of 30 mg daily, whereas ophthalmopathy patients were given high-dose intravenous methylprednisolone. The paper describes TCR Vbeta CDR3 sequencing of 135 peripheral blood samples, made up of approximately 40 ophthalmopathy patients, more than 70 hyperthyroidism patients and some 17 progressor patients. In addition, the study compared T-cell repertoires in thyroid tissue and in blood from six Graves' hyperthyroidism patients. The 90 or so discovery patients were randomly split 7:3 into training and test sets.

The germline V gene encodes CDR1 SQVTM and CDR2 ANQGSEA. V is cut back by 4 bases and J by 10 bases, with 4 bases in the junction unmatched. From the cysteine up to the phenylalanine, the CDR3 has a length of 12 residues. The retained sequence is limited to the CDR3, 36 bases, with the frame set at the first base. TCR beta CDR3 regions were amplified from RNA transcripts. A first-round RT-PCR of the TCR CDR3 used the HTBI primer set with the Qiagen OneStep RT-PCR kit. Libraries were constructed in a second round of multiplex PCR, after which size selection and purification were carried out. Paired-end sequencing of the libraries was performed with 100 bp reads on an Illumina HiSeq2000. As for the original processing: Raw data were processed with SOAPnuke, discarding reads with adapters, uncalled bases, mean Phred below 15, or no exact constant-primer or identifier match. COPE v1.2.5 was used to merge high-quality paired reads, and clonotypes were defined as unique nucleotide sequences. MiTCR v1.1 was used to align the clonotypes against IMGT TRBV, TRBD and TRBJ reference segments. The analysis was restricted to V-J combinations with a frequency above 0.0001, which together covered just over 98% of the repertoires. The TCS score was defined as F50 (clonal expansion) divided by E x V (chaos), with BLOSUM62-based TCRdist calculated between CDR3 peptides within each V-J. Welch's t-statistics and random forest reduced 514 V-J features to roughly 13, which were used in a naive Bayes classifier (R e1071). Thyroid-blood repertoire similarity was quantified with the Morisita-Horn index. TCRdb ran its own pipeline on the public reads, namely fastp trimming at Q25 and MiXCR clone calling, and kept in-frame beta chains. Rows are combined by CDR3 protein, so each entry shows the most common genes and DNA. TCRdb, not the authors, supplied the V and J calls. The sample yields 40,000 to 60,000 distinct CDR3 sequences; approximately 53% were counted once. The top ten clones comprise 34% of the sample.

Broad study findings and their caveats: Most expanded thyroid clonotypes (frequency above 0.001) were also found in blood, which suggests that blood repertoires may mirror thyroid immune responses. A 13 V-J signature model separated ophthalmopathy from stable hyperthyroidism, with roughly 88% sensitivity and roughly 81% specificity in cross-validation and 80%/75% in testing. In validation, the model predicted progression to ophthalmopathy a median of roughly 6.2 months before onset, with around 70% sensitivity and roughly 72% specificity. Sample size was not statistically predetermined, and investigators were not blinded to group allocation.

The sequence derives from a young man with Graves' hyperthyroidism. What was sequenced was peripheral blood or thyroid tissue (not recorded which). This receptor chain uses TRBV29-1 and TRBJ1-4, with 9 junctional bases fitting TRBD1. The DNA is TGCAGCGTTGGGACAGGGGTTGGAAAACTGTTTTTT. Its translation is CSVGTGVGKLFF.